Each of the 11 T cell receptor beta chains below was sequenced from the same sample in a study of T cells after yellow fever vaccination. Each CDR3 protein is one row after TCRdb ran MiXCR on the 5' RACE reads. Of under 200,000 distinct CDR3 sequences listed, about 7% are singletons. The sample here was CD4+ T cells sorted from PBMCs, taken 5 to 6 days after the first yellow fever vaccination. These receptors were obtained from a man between 18 and 35 years old who received the YFV17D yellow fever vaccine.

The chain joins TRBV20-1 to TRBJ2-3; D is unresolved. V lost 7 bases and J 4 bases, leaving 12 bases between the germline ends. The CDR3 covers 12 residues. Germline CDR1 is DFQATT and CDR2 is SNEGSKA (reference sequence). DNA for the CDR3: TGCAGTGTCCCCGGCGGCGCAGATACGCAGTATTTT. The encoded protein is CSVPGGADTQYF.

V gene TRBV7-2 combines with J gene TRBJ1-4; the D gene is possibly TRBD1 (6 bases). Trimming removed 4 bases at V and 4 bases at J, with 10 bases between. This CDR3 has 14 amino acids. The V gene's germline CDR1 is SGHTA and CDR2 FQGNSA. CDR3 sequence reads: CASSSDSRNEKLFF. As DNA, the CDR3 is TGTGCCAGCAGCTCGGACAGTCGTAATGAAAAACTGTTTTTT.

This clonotype was observed many times. The chain employs TRBV20-1 and TRBJ2-5, with 7 bases identical to TRBD1. Germline V gene data show CDR1 as DFQATT and CDR2 as SNEGSKA (reference sequence). After removal of 5 bases from V and 4 bases from J, the junction contained 7 bases not matched to a gene. The CDR3 sequence is 13 residues long. The CDR3 spells CSAPRQGRETQYF. CDR3 DNA sequence: TGCAGTGCTCCGAGACAGGGCAGAGAGACCCAGTACTTC.

Regarding this clonotype: At one of its ends the junction is not consistent with the germline gene, which may arise from a read error. This chain connects TRBV6-1 to TRBJ1-5; tentative D call: TRBD1 (5 bases). The CDR3 length is 15 residues. The germline gives CDR1 MNHNS, CDR2 SASEGT. CDR3 nucleotide sequence: TGTGCCAGCAGTCGATCCCGGGGCCTCAATCAGACCCAGCATTTT. It codes for CASSRSRGLNQTQHF.

This chain joins TRBV12-3 or TRBV12-4 and TRBJ1-4; D is undetermined. With 7 bases removed from V and 10 bases from J, the gap between germline ends came to 22 bases. The CDR3 has 15 residues. For the CDR3, the DNA is TGTGCCAGCACCCGTTATTCAGGTGTTCTTGGAAAACTGTTTTTT. As protein: CASTRYSGVLGKLFF.

The chain carries TRBV18 and TRBJ2-5, with D perhaps matching TRBD1 (7 bases). Germline V gene lookup returns CDR1 KGHSH and CDR2 LQKENI. The V gene lost 3 bases and the J gene lost 1 base, with 9 bases spanning the gap. The CDR3 length is 14 residues. CDR3 DNA: TGTGCCAGCTCACCGCGGGACAGCCAAGAGACCCAGTACTTC. Its translation: CASSPRDSQETQYF.

In its sample, this clonotype was seen a few times. The chain employs TRBV5-1 and TRBJ2-5, with TRBD1 identical over 8 bases. Trimming took 5 bases from V and 4 from J; bases not matched to a gene: 4. This CDR3 contains 13 residues. Germline V gene lookup returns CDR1 SGHRS and CDR2 YFSETQ. The CDR3 here is CASRSDRGETQYF. DNA of the CDR3: TGCGCCAGCAGATCCGACAGGGGAGAGACCCAGTACTTC. Together with reference TRBV5-1 and TRBJ2-5, the CDR3 gives the full variable domain: KAGVTQTPRYLIKTRGQQVTLSCSPISGHRSVSWYQQTPGQGLQFLFEYFSETQRNKGNFPGRFSGRQFSNSRSEMNVSTLELGDSALYLCASRSDRGETQYFGPGTRLLVL.

V and J are TRBV3-1 and TRBJ2-4; 12 bases fit TRBD1. Germline V lookup: CDR1 LGHDT, CDR2 YNNKEL (reference sequence). The trim removed 6 bases at V and 12 bases at J, leaving 6 bases unmatched. This CDR3 comprises 13 residues. The CDR3 sequence: CASSPGTGGSQYF. CDR3 sequence (DNA): TGTGCCAGCAGTCCGGGGACAGGGGGCTCTCAGTACTTC.

This clonotype was observed many times. The CDR3 sequence: CASRGTGRQDQHF. CDR3 coding DNA: TGTGCCAGCAGAGGGACAGGGCGCCAGGACCAGCATTTT. This chain joins TRBV28 and TRBJ1-5; 9 bases agree with TRBD1. Germline trimming cut 6 bases from V and 12 bases from J; bases unmatched to any gene: 9. The V gene's germline CDR1 is MDHEN and CDR2 SYDVKM. This CDR3 is 13 amino acids long.

This clonotype was counted a few times. The chain recombines TRBV25-1 with TRBJ1-2, with a possible D match to TRBD1 (6 bases). This CDR3 is built from 13 residues. V lost 2 bases, J lost 7 bases, and 11 bases lay in between. Germline assignment: CDR1 MGHDK and CDR2 SYGVNS. The CDR3 coding sequence is TGTGCCAGCAGTGAACTACAGGGAGGTGGCTACACCTTC. It specifies CASSELQGGGYTF.

This clonotype occurred many times. The CDR3, as DNA: TGTGCCAGCAGCTTCTCCATAGCGGGGGGCTCCTACGAGCAGTACTTC. Protein product: CASSFSIAGGSYEQYF. The chain uses TRBV7-2 and TRBJ2-7; 10 nucleotides line up with TRBD2. Germline CDR1 is SGHTA and CDR2 is FQGNSA. This CDR3 spans 16 amino acids. V gave up 3 bases and J gave up 0 bases; unmatched junction bases: 5.